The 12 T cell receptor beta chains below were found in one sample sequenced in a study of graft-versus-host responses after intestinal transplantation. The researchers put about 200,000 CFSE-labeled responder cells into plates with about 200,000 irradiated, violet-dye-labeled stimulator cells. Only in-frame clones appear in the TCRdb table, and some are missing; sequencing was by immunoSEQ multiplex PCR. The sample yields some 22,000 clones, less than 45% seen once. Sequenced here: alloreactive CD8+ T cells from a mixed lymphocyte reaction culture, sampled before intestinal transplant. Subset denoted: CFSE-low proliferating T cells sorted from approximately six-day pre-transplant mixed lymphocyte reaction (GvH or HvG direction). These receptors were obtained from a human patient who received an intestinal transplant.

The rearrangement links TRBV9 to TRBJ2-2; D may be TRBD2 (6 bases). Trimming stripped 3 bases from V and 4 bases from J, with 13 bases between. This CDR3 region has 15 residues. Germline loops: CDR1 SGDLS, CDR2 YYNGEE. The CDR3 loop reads CASSASGSATGELFF. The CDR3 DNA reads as TGTGCCAGCAGCGCCAGCGGGTCGGCCACCGGGGAGCTGTTTTTT.

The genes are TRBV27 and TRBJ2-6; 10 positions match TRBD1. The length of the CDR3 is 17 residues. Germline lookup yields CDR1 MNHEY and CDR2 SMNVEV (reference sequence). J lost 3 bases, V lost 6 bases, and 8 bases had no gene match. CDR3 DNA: TGTGCCAGCAGACAAAGAGGGACAGGGGTTGGGGCCAACGTCCTGACTTTC. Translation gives CASRQRGTGVGANVLTF.

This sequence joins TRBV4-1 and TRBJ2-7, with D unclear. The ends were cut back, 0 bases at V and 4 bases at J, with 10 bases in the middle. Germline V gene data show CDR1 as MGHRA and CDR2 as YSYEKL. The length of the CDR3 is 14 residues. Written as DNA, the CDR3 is TGCGCCAGCAGCCAAGAAGACGGGCGGTACGAGCAGTACTTC. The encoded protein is CASSQEDGRYEQYF.

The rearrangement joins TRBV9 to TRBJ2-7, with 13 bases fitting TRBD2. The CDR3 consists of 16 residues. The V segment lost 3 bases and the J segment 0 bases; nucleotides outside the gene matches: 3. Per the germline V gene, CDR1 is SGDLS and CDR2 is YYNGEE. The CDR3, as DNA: TGTGCCAGCAGCGGTGGGACTAGCGGGGACTCCTACGAGCAGTACTTC. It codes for CASSGGTSGDSYEQYF. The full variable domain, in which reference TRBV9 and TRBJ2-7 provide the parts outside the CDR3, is DSGVTQTPKHLITATGQRVTLRCSPRSGDLSVYWYQQSLDQGLQFLIQYYNGEERAKGNILERFSAQQFPDLHSELNLSSLELGDSALYFCASSGGTSGDSYEQYFGPGTRLTVT.

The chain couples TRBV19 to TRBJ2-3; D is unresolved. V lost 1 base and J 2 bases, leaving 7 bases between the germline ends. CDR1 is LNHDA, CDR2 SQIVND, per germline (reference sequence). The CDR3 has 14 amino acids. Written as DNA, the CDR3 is TGTGCCAGTAGTATAGGGCTGAACACAGATACGCAGTATTTT. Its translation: CASSIGLNTDTQYF.

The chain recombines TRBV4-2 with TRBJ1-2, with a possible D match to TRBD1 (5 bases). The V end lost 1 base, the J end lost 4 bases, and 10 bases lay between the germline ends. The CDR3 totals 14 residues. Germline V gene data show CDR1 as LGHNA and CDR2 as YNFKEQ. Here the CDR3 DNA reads TGTGCCAGCAGCCAAGGGACACTACGCTATGGCTACACCTTC. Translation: CASSQGTLRYGYTF.

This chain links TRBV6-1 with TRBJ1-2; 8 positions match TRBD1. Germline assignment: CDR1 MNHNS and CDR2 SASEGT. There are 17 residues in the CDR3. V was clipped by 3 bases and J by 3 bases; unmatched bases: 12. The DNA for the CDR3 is TGTGCCAGCAGTGATACGGGACAGGACGGGGGACACTATGGCTACACCTTC. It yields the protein CASSDTGQDGGHYGYTF.

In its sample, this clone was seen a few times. The CDR3 reads CAIGTNTEAFF. Here the CDR3 DNA reads TGTGCCATCGGGACGAACACTGAAGCTTTCTTT. The chain recombines TRBV30 with TRBJ1-1, with D perhaps matching TRBD1 (5 bases). Germline CDR1 is GTSNPN and CDR2 is SVGIG (reference sequence). This CDR3 has 11 residues. Trimming stripped 8 bases from V and 1 base from J, with 8 bases between.

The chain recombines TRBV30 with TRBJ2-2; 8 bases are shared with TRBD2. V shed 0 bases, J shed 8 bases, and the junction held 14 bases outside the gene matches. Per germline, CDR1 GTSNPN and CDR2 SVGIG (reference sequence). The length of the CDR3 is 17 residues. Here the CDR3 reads CAWSVSKTGGFRGELFF. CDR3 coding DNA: TGTGCCTGGAGTGTATCGAAAACGGGAGGGTTTCGGGGGGAGCTGTTTTTT.

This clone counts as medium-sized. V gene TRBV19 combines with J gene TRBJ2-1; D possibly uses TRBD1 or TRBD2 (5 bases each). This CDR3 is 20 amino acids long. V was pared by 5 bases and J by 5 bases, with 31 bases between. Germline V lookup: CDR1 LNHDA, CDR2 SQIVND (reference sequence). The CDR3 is CASSVAPSLPGATRHNEQFF. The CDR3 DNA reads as TGTGCCAGTAGTGTCGCTCCTTCCCTCCCCGGGGCAACTCGACACAATGAGCAGTTCTTC.

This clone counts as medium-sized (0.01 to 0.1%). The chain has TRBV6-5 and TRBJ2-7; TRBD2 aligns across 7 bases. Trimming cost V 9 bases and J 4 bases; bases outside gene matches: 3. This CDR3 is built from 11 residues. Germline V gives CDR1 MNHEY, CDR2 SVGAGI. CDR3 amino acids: CASSGLYEQYF. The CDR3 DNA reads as TGTGCCAGTAGCGGGTTATACGAGCAGTACTTC.

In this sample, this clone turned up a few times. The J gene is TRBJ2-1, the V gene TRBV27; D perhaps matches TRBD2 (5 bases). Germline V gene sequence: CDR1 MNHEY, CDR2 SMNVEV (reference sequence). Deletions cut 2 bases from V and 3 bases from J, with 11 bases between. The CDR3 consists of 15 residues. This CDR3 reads CASSLRLAYYNEQFF. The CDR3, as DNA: TGTGCCAGCAGTTTACGGCTAGCCTACTACAATGAGCAGTTCTTC.